The 8 T cell receptor beta chains reported below all come from one sample, sequenced in a study of T cells after yellow fever vaccination. TCRdb ran MiXCR on the 5' RACE reads and lists one entry per CDR3 protein. The sample lists some 420,000 distinct CDR3 sequences, approximately 19% occurring once. This material consisted of PBMCs, taken before the yellow fever booster vaccination. The receptors were sampled from a young man who received the YFV17D yellow fever vaccine.

Here the CDR3 DNA reads TGCGCCAGCAGCTTGCTCAGCCCGACCCCCCACGAGCAGTACTTC. Translation: CASSLLSPTPHEQYF. This sequence joins TRBV5-1 and TRBJ2-7; no clear D gene. V was trimmed by 1 base and J by 5 bases, leaving 16 bases between them. In germline, CDR1 is SGHRS, CDR2 YFSETQ. This CDR3 has 15 residues.

This clonotype turned up a few times. The chain has TRBV7-8 and TRBJ1-5, with D possibly matching TRBD1 (6 bases). This CDR3 comprises 14 residues. Germline assignment: CDR1 SGHVS and CDR2 FQNEAQ. Trimming took 5 bases from V and 6 from J, leaving 14 bases between them. The CDR3 nucleotides read TGTGCCAGCAGCCCCCGGGACACCATTCAGCCCCAGCATTTT. Protein sequence: CASSPRDTIQPQHF.

This clonotype occurred a few times. The gene calls are TRBV6-2 or TRBV6-3 and TRBJ2-3, with a possible D match to TRBD2 (6 bases). Trimming cost V 3 bases and J 2 bases, with 12 bases left between them. From germline, CDR1 is MNHEY and CDR2 SVGEGT. The CDR3 sequence is 15 residues long. The CDR3 coding sequence is TGTGCCAGCAGTTATTGGAAGGGACTCACAGATACGCAGTATTTT. It yields the protein CASSYWKGLTDTQYF.

This clonotype was detected only a few times. The chain links TRBV9 to TRBJ2-2; tentatively, D is TRBD1 or TRBD2 (6 bases each). CDR1 is SGDLS and CDR2 is YYNGEE in the germline V gene. The CDR3 has 15 amino acids. Trimming removed 0 bases at V and 6 bases at J, with 12 bases between. The CDR3 coding sequence is TGTGCCAGCAGCGTAGCGGGGGCCGTCGCCGGGGAGCTGTTTTTT. It yields the protein CASSVAGAVAGELFF.

This clonotype has more than one count but fewer than ten. This chain uses TRBV19 with TRBJ2-1; D gene unclear. Germline-derived CDR1 and CDR2 are LNHDA and SQIVND (reference sequence). The CDR3 covers 12 residues. Trimming removed 1 base at V and 7 bases at J, with 5 bases between. CDR3 nucleotide sequence: TGTGCCAGTAGTATAGGAGGAAATGAGCAGTTCTTC. Translation: CASSIGGNEQFF.

The V call is TRBV15, the J call TRBJ2-3; D perhaps matches TRBD2 (6 bases). This CDR3 is built from 14 residues. V lost 0 bases, J lost 5 bases, and 9 bases lay in between. Germline CDR1 LNHNV, CDR2 YYDKDF (reference sequence). Written as DNA, the CDR3 is TGTGCCACCAGCAGAGATCCGCGGGGAGATACGCAGTATTTT. It yields the protein CATSRDPRGDTQYF.

A few counts support this clonotype. The gene calls are TRBV19 and TRBJ2-6; the D is unclear. V lost 4 bases, J lost 1 base, and 8 bases lay in between. Germline loops: CDR1 LNHDA, CDR2 SQIVND (reference sequence). CDR3 size: 15 residues. CDR3: CASSRGGSGANVLTF. The DNA of the CDR3 is TGTGCCAGTAGTAGAGGTGGATCTGGGGCCAACGTCCTGACTTTC.

Only a few counts were recorded for this clonotype. The rearrangement uses TRBV6-2 or TRBV6-3 and TRBJ2-1; the D is unclear. Germline V CDR1 and CDR2: MNHEY, SVGEGT. Trimming took off 6 bases at V and 7 bases at J, with 7 bases between the two ends. The CDR3 length is 11 residues. CDR3 in amino acids: CASSDWNEQFF. CDR3 bases: TGTGCCAGCAGCGATTGGAATGAGCAGTTCTTC.